This paragraph covers one T cell receptor beta chain sequence. The CDR3 length is 15 residues. Germline lookup yields CDR1 LNHNV and CDR2 YYDKDF (reference sequence). V was pared by 1 base and J by 11 bases, with 13 bases of the junction left unmatched. This specimen belongs to a study of identical twins. Unique molecular identifiers were in the cDNA, with template-switch universal primer binding. One entry per CDR3 protein, called by TCRdb with MiXCR from the 5' RACE reads. The sample contains approximately 530,000 distinct CDR3 sequences, about 22% of which appear only once. The same data also contributed to another study, on yellow fever vaccine responses in identical twins.

Sequencing input: CD4+ T cells sorted from blood. This sequence originates from a woman between 18 and 29 years old in good health. The chain employs TRBV15 and TRBJ1-1; 7 bases are shared with TRBD1. This chain's CDR3 is CATSRGAGGAPGAFF. The CDR3 nucleotides are TGTGCCACCAGCAGAGGGGCAGGGGGAGCCCCTGGGGCTTTCTTT. Full variable domain (outside the CDR3, taken from reference TRBV15 and TRBJ1-1): DAMVIQNPRYQVTQFGKPVTLSCSQTLNHNVMYWYQQKSSQAPKLLFHYYDKDFNNEADTPDNFQSRRPNTSFCFLDIRSPGLGDTAMYLCATSRGAGGAPGAFFGQGTRLTVV.